Listed below are T cell receptor beta chains from one sample, sequenced in a study of cytomegalovirus exposure and HLA in healthy donors. Some clones are missing from TCRdb's copy, which holds only in-frame ones; the method was immunoSEQ multiplex PCR. Of approximately 190,000 clones detected, 10% to 15% appear once; the ten largest clones hold approximately 7.8%. Sequenced sample: PBMCs. Receptors were obtained from a man in his fifties or sixties in good health and CMV-seropositive. CDR3s include the opening cysteine and the closing phenylalanine or tryptophan. A D gene is named only where the DNA matches it firmly. Only part of the rows carry a size: once, few, many, or a class if the clone is expanded.

TRBV6-5	TRBJ1-1	NA	few	CASSYSWQTEAFF	TGTGCCAGCAGTTACTCTTGGCAGACTGAAGCTTTCTTT
TRBV4-3	TRBJ1-5	NA	few	CASSQVPGVNQPQHF	TGCGCCAGCAGCCAAGTACCAGGGGTTAATCAGCCCCAGCATTTT
TRBV7-6	TRBJ1-1	NA	many	CASSLTVRGSHTEAFF	TGTGCCAGCAGCCTAACTGTCCGAGGATCGCACACTGAAGCTTTCTTT
TRBV19	TRBJ1-5	TRBD1	NA	CASSEQGNQPQHF	TGTGCCAGTAGTGAACAGGGGAATCAGCCCCAGCATTTT
TRBV7-9	TRBJ1-3	NA	few	CASSLGAAPGNTIYF	TGTGCCAGCAGCTTAGGGGCAGCCCCTGGAAACACCATATATTTT
TRBV5-6	TRBJ2-1	NA	few	CASSAMTGSSYNEQFF	TGTGCCAGCAGCGCGATGACGGGGAGCTCCTACAATGAGCAGTTCTTC
TRBV7-9	TRBJ1-5	TRBD1	NA	CASSRFRGQGAGRNQPQHF	TGTGCCAGCAGCCGTTTCAGGGGACAGGGGGCTGGGCGCAATCAGCCCCAGCATTTT
TRBV9	TRBJ2-2	NA	NA	CASSVGGGGVTGELFF	TGTGCCAGCAGCGTAGGAGGCGGGGGCGTCACCGGGGAGCTGTTTTTT
TRBV11-2	TRBJ1-1	NA	few	CASSSIGVTGTEAFF	TGTGCCAGCAGCTCTATCGGGGTAACTGGCACTGAAGCTTTCTTT
TRBV7-2	TRBJ2-1	NA	few	CASSRRQAPSLNEQFF	TGTGCCAGCAGCCGTCGACAGGCCCCGAGCCTCAATGAGCAGTTCTTC
TRBV14	TRBJ2-1	NA	few	CASSQSGRTNNEQFF	TGTGCCAGCAGCCAATCCGGGAGAACAAACAATGAGCAGTTCTTC
TRBV2	TRBJ2-7	TRBD1	NA	CASSADRGGYYEQYF	TGTGCCAGCAGTGCGGACAGGGGGGGGTACTACGAGCAGTACTTC
TRBV27	TRBJ2-7	TRBD2	few	CATRTSGGPYEQYF	TGTGCCACCCGGACTAGCGGGGGGCCCTACGAGCAGTACTTC
TRBV11-3	TRBJ1-2	NA	NA	CASSLDGGSSNTYGYTF	TGTGCCAGCAGCTTAGATGGAGGCAGCAGTAACACCTATGGCTACACCTTC
TRBV5-1	TRBJ1-2	NA	NA	CASSVDWNYGYTF	TGCGCCAGCAGCGTCGACTGGAACTATGGCTACACCTTC
TRBV4-1	TRBJ2-3	NA	NA	CASSLSGANTQYF	TGCGCCAGCAGTCTGTCAGGGGCGAATACGCAGTATTTT
TRBV29-1	TRBJ2-1	NA	NA	CSVGAMDNEQFF	TGCAGCGTTGGGGCGATGGACAATGAGCAGTTCTTC
TRBV6-6	TRBJ1-1	TRBD1	NA	CASRGQGQGGTEAFF	TGTGCCAGCAGGGGGCAGGGACAGGGCGGCACTGAAGCTTTCTTT
TRBV5-6	TRBJ1-1	NA	few	CASSLGVTEAFF	TGTGCCAGCAGCTTAGGGGTTACTGAAGCTTTCTTT
TRBV6-1	TRBJ2-5	TRBD1	NA	CASSALSGTGEETQYF	TGTGCCAGCAGTGCGCTCTCGGGGACAGGGGAAGAGACCCAGTACTTC
TRBV1	TRBJ2-3	NA	NA	CTSILTSGGTSTDTQYF	TGCACCAGCATCTTGACTAGCGGGGGAACTAGCACAGATACGCAGTATTTT
TRBV4-3	TRBJ1-1	NA	many	CASSQDFSSREAFF	TGCGCCAGCAGCCAAGATTTTAGCAGCCGAGAAGCTTTCTTT
TRBV6-1	TRBJ2-1	TRBD2	few	CASRAAGAYNEQFF	TGTGCCAGCAGGGCAGCGGGGGCATACAATGAGCAGTTCTTC
TRBV5-4	TRBJ2-5	NA	few	CAGGGGGTGETQYF	TGTGCCGGCGGCGGCGGGGGCACGGGGGAGACCCAGTACTTC
TRBV10-1	TRBJ2-7	NA	NA	CASSGPGGQYF	TGCGCCAGCAGTGGTCCCGGGGGGCAGTACTTC
TRBV19	TRBJ1-2	NA	few	CASSAPHSASTYGYTF	TGTGCCAGTAGTGCTCCCCACAGTGCTAGCACCTATGGCTACACCTTC
TRBV30	TRBJ1-2	NA	NA	CAWSVAGGRSYGYTF	TGTGCCTGGAGTGTAGCAGGAGGGCGAAGCTATGGCTACACCTTC
TRBV7-6	TRBJ2-3	NA	NA	CASSLALGSDTQYF	TGTGCCAGCAGCTTAGCCCTGGGGAGCGATACGCAGTATTTT
TRBV7-8	TRBJ2-1	NA	few	CASSLSRSYNEQFF	TGTGCCAGCAGCCTATCTCGCTCCTACAATGAGCAGTTCTTC